This entry lists 15 T cell receptor beta chains sequenced from one sample in a study of shared clonotypes between healthy human individuals. Sequencing used immunoSEQ multiplex PCR; TCRdb keeps in-frame clones, though not all of them. The profile shows fewer than 1.6 million clones, 98% to 99% of them singletons. The material sequenced was naive CD4+ T cells sorted from blood. Subset reported: CD45RA+ positively selected. These receptors came from a man younger than 45 in good health.

V is TRBV28 and J is TRBJ1-5; 7 bases fit TRBD1. With V trimmed by 7 bases and J by 6 bases, 9 bases remained unmatched. This CDR3 is 14 amino acids long. The germline CDR1 and CDR2 sequences are MDHEN and SYDVKM. The CDR3 nucleotides are TGTGCCAGCAACTTCCAGGACAGGCTTCAGCCCCAGCATTTT. Translation gives CASNFQDRLQPQHF.

CDR3 DNA sequence: TGCAGCCTTGCGCTTTCAGATACGCAGTATTTT. This codes for CSLALSDTQYF. The V gene is TRBV29-1, the J gene TRBJ2-3; no firm D call. V was pared by 8 bases and J by 4 bases, with 10 bases between. CDR1 and CDR2 from the germline V gene are SQVTM and ANQGSEA. The CDR3 runs 11 residues.

J is TRBJ2-1 and V is TRBV30, with unresolved D. Germline CDR1 GTSNPN, CDR2 SVGIG (reference sequence). With 4 bases removed from V and 4 bases from J, the gap between germline ends came to 11 bases. This CDR3 has 13 amino acids. The CDR3 spells CAWTRWGYNEQFF. CDR3 sequence (DNA): TGTGCCTGGACTAGGTGGGGTTACAATGAGCAGTTCTTC.

V and J are TRBV6-5 and TRBJ2-7; 7 bases line up with TRBD1. With 5 bases clipped from V and 9 bases from J, the junction kept 7 bases outside the gene matches. Germline CDR1 reads MNHEY; CDR2 reads SVGAGI. The CDR3 consists of 12 residues. CDR3 sequence (DNA): TGTGCCAGCAGTCAAGGACAGGATAGGCAGTACTTC. Protein: CASSQGQDRQYF.

This clone appeared a single time. The chain combines TRBV28 with TRBJ2-7; D uncertain. V was trimmed by 2 bases and J by 5 bases, leaving 7 bases between them. From germline, CDR1 is MDHEN and CDR2 SYDVKM. This CDR3 region has 12 residues. DNA of the CDR3: TGTGCCAGCAGTTTAATTAGGAACGAGCAGTACTTC. This sequence encodes CASSLIRNEQYF.

The chain carries TRBV7-3 and TRBJ1-2, with D hard to call. The CDR3 is 13 amino acids. V shed 6 bases and J shed 4 bases, with 12 bases lying between them. The germline gives CDR1 SGHTA, CDR2 FQGTGA. CDR3 DNA sequence: TGTGCCAGCAGTTCTGATCTCGGCTATGGCTACACCTTC. Translated: CASSSDLGYGYTF.

Only one count was recorded for this clone. The rearrangement uses TRBV5-1 and TRBJ2-7, with D hard to call. The germline V gene encodes CDR1 SGHRS and CDR2 YFSETQ. V gave up 4 bases and J gave up 2 bases, with 16 bases separating them. The CDR3 extends over 15 amino acids. CDR3 sequence (DNA): TGCGCCAGCAGCCCTGGACGGCCGACGACCTACGAGCAGTACTTC. Residues: CASSPGRPTTYEQYF.

The V gene is TRBV7-3, the J gene TRBJ2-7, with 11 bases lining up with TRBD2. The CDR3 contains 15 residues. The V gene's germline CDR1 is SGHTA and CDR2 FQGTGA. V trimming: 5 bases; J trimming: 0 bases; junction bases outside the gene matches: 3. CDR3 residues: CASSTTSGSSYEQYF. The CDR3 DNA follows: TGTGCCAGCAGCACCACTAGCGGGAGCTCCTACGAGCAGTACTTC.

The rearrangement joins TRBV2 to TRBJ2-1; D gene uncertain. Germline assignment: CDR1 SNHLY and CDR2 FYNNEI. V lost 8 bases to trimming and J lost 5 bases, with 13 bases between them. This CDR3 is built from 13 residues. In DNA form, the CDR3 reads TGTGCCAGCTTCTCTTTTCGCGACAATGAGCAGTTCTTC. Translating gives CASFSFRDNEQFF.

For the CDR3, the DNA is TGCGCCAGCAGCTTGGTCGGGCAGTCCTCTGGAAACACCATATATTTT. Translated, it gives CASSLVGQSSGNTIYF. The rearrangement uses TRBV5-1 and TRBJ1-3; unclear D gene. The CDR3 spans 16 residues. Germline lookup yields CDR1 SGHRS and CDR2 YFSETQ. Trimming left V 0 bases short and J 0 bases short, with 10 bases between.

The chain uses TRBV6-1 and TRBJ2-7; either TRBD1 or TRBD2 may supply D (6 bases each). Deletions cut 2 bases from V and 2 bases from J, with 10 bases between. The V gene's germline CDR1 is MNHNS and CDR2 SASEGT. The CDR3 has 14 amino acids. The CDR3 is CASSERGTTYEQYF. CDR3 DNA sequence: TGTGCCAGCAGTGAACGGGGGACAACCTACGAGCAGTACTTC.

The genes are TRBV5-1 and TRBJ2-7, with 7 bases aligning to TRBD2. The CDR3 consists of 15 residues. V lost 4 bases to trimming and J lost 7 bases; unmatched junction nucleotides: 14. Germline lookup yields CDR1 SGHRS and CDR2 YFSETQ. CDR3 loop: CASSSVLGGLEEQYF. The CDR3 DNA reads as TGCGCCAGCAGCAGCGTGTTGGGAGGGTTAGAGGAGCAGTACTTC.

V and J are TRBV11-3 and TRBJ2-3; D is ambiguous. Germline V gene sequence: CDR1 SGHNT, CDR2 YENEEA. Trimming left V 7 bases short and J 0 bases short, with 14 bases between. This CDR3 contains 15 residues. CDR3 residues: CASTRGESSTDTQYF. CDR3 nucleotide sequence: TGTGCCAGCACCCGAGGTGAATCTAGCACAGATACGCAGTATTTT. Based on the CDR3 plus reference TRBV11-3 and TRBJ2-3, the full variable domain is EAGVVQSPRYKIIEKKQPVAFWCNPISGHNTLYWYLQNLGQGPELLIRYENEEAVDDSQLPKDRFSAERLKGVDSTLKIQPAELGDSAVYLCASTRGESSTDTQYFGPGTRLTVL.

In regard to this clone: Other DNA sequences in this sample translate to the same CDR3. This rearrangement joins TRBV10-1 to TRBJ2-7; no reliable D call. V was cut by 3 bases and J by 3 bases, with 6 bases left in between. The CDR3 covers 12 residues. Germline assignment: CDR1 WNHNN and CDR2 SYGVQD (reference sequence). The CDR3 loop is CASSEGNYEQYF. DNA of the CDR3: TGCGCCAGCAGTGAAGGAAACTACGAGCAGTACTTC.

The chain employs TRBV18 and TRBJ2-7, with 10 nucleotides matching TRBD1. V dropped 2 bases and J dropped 1; count of bases not matched to a gene: 8. The V gene's germline CDR1 is KGHSH and CDR2 LQKENI. The CDR3 has 17 amino acids. The DNA for the CDR3 is TGTGCCAGCTCACCAATAAAAGGGACAGGGGAATCCTACGAGCAGTACTTC. Amino acids: CASSPIKGTGESYEQYF.